This T cell receptor (beta chain) originates from a study of cytomegalovirus exposure and HLA in healthy donors. Study-level results: The authors confirmed in vitro that three CMV-associated chains were specific for CMV antigens. The study flagged approximately 180 TCR beta chains as cytomegalovirus-associated.

About this clone: Its specificity is not known.

The protocol was immunoSEQ multiplex PCR, while the TCRdb copy is restricted to in-frame clones and leaves out a portion. The sample comprises more than 250,000 clones, roughly 85% of which are singletons, and more than 0.8% rests with the top ten. The sequencing sample was made of PBMCs. This clonotype was sampled from a woman aged 18-29 years in good health and CMV-seronegative.

The CDR3 sequence: CASSDTKSGREQYF. In nucleotides, the CDR3 is TGTGCCAGCAGCGACACGAAATCCGGCCGGGAGCAGTACTTC. The V call is TRBV5-4, the J call TRBJ2-7; no clear D. The CDR3 covers 14 residues. Deletions cut 4 bases from V and 7 bases from J, with 18 bases between. Germline values: CDR1 SGHNT, CDR2 YYREEE (reference sequence).